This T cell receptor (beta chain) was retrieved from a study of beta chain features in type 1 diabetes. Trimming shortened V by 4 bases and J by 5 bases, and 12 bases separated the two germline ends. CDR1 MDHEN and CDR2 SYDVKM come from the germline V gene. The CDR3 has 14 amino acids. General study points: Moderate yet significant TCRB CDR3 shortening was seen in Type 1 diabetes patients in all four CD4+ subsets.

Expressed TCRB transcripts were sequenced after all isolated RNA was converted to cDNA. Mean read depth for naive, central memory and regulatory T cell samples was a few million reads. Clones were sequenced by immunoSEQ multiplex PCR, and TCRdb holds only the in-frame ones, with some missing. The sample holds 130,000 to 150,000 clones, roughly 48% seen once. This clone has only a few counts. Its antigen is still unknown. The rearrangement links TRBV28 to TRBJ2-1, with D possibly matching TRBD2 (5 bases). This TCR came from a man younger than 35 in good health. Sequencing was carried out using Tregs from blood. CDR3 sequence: CASSSASRHNEQFF. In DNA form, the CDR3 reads TGTGCCAGCAGTTCCGCTAGCAGACACAATGAGCAGTTCTTC.